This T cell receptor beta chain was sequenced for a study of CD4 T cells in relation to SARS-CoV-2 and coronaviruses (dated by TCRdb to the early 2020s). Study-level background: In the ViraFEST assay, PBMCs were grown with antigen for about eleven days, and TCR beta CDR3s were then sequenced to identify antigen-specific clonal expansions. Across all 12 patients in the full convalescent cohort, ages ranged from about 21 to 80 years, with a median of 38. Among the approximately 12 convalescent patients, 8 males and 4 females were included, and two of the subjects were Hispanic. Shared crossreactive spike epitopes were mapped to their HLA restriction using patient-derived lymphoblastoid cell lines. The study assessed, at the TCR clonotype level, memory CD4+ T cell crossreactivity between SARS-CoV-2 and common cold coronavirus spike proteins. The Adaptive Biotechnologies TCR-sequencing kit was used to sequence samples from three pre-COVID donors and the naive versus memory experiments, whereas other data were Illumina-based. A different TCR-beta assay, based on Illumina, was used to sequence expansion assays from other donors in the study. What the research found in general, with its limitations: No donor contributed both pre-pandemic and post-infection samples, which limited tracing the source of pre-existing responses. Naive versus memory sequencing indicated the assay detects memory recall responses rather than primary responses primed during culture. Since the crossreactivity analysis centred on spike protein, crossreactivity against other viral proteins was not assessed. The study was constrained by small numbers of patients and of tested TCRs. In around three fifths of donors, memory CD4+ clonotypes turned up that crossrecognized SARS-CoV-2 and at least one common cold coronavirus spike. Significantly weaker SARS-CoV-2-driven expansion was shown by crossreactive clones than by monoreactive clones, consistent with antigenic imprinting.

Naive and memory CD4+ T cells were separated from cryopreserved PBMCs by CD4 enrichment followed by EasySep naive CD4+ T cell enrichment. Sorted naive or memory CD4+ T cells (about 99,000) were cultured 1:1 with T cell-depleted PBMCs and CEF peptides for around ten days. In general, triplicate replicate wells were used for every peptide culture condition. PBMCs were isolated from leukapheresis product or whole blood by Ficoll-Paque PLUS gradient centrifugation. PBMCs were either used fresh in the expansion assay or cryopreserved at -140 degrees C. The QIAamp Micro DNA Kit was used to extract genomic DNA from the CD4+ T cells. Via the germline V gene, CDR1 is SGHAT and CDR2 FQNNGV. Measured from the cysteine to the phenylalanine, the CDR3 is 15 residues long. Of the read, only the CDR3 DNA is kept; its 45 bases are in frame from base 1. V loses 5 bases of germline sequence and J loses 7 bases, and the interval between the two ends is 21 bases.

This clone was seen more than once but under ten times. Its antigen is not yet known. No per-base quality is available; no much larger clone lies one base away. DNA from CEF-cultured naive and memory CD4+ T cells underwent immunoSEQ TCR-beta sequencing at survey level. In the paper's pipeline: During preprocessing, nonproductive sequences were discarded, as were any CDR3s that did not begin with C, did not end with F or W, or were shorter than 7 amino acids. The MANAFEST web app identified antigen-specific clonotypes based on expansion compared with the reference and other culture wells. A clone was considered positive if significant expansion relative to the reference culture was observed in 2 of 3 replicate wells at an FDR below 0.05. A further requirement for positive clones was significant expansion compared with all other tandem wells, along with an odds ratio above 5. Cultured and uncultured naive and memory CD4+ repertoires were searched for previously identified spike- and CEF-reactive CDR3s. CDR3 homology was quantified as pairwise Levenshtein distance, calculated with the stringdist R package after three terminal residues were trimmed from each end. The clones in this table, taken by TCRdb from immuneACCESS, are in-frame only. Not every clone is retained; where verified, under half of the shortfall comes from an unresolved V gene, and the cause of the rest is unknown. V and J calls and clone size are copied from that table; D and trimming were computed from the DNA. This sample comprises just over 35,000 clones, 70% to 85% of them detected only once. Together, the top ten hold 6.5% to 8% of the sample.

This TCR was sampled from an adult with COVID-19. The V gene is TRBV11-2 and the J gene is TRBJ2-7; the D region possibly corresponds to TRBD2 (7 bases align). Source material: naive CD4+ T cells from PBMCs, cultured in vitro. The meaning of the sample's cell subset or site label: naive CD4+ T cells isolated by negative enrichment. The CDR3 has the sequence CASSLARGRVGEQYF. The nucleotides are TGTGCCAGCAGCCTCGCGCGGGGGCGCGTTGGGGAGCAGTACTTC.